This T cell receptor (beta chain) stems from a study of blood T cell repertoires in COVID-19. Study information: The United States, Italy and Spain supplied acute and convalescent COVID-19 samples. The analysed material was cDNA or gDNA that came from T cells, B-cell-depleted T cells, or PBMCs.

Authors' data handling: Amplification with reference gene primers provided the estimates of nucleated cell counts. Only in-frame clones appear in the TCRdb table, and some are missing; sequencing was by immunoSEQ multiplex PCR. From that table come the V and J calls and clone size; the DNA was used to work out D and trimming. The sample lists fewer than 200,000 clones; 65% to 85% were seen once. The sample was peripheral blood. The TCR sequence derives from a man between 65 and 85 years old with active or convalescent COVID-19.

CDR3 coding DNA: TGTGCCAGCTGGACTAGCGGGAGAGTTTACAATGAGCAGTTCTTC. Protein sequence: CASWTSGRVYNEQFF. The chain couples TRBV6-1 to TRBJ2-1; 13 bases match TRBD2. The length of the CDR3 is 15 residues. Germline CDR1 is MNHNS and CDR2 is SASEGT. The junction had 5 bases not matched to a gene; V was cut back by 8 bases and J by 4 bases.